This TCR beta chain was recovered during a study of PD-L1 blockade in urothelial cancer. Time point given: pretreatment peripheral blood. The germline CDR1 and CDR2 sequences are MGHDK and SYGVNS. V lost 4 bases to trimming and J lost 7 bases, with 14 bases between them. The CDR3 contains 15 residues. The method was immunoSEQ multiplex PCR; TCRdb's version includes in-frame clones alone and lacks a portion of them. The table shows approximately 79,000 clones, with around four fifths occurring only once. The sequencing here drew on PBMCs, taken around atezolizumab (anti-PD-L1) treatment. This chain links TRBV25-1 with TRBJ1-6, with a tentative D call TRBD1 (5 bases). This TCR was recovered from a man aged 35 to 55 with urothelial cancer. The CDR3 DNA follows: TGTGCCAGCAGTGCCACGCAGGGAGGGAATTCACCCCTCCACTTT. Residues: CASSATQGGNSPLHF.